A single sample gave rise to the 28 T cell receptor beta chains below, sequenced in a study of a mutant IDH1 vaccine in newly diagnosed glioma. Sequenced by immunoSEQ multiplex PCR; TCRdb stores in-frame clones only, minus some. The profile covers tens of thousands of clones, with around three fifths appearing a single time and 4% to 6% taken by the ten largest. What these receptors recognize is not known. Time point given: week 47, end of study. Each dose delivered 300 ug of mutant IDH1 20-mer peptide subcutaneously with imiquimod. Specimen: peripheral blood mononuclear cells (PBMCs), collected from a glioma patient whose treatment included an IDH1 peptide vaccine. These receptors originate from a man aged 35 to 55 with glioma. Some clones in this sample may be carry-over from other donors' samples.

There are a few counts of this clone. V is TRBV5-4 and J is TRBJ2-7; no clear D gene. Germline V gene lookup returns CDR1 SGHNT and CDR2 YYREEE (reference sequence). The CDR3 has 17 amino acids. Between the trimmed V and J ends, which lost 0 bases and 0 bases, there was a span of 16 bases. CDR3 sequence (DNA): TGTGCCAGCAGCTTGGGGGTACCGAACACCTTCTCCTACGAGCAGTACTTC. Translation gives CASSLGVPNTFSYEQYF.

This clone came up a few times. V gene TRBV5-1 combines with J gene TRBJ2-2, with D possibly TRBD1 on 6 matching bases. CDR1 and CDR2 from the germline V gene are SGHRS and YFSETQ. Trimming took 6 bases from V and 3 from J, leaving 12 bases between them. There are 14 residues in the CDR3. The DNA for the CDR3 is TGCGCCAGCAATCCACAGGGATACACCGGGGAGCTGTTTTTT. This translates into CASNPQGYTGELFF.

CDR3 DNA sequence: TGTGCCAGCAGTGTCACGGGGGGCGAGCAGTACTTC. Its translation is CASSVTGGEQYF. This chain uses TRBV2 with TRBJ2-7; 7 bases map to TRBD2. V lost 4 bases to trimming and J lost 6 bases; unmatched junction nucleotides: 3. The CDR3 loop spans 12 amino acids. Germline V gives CDR1 SNHLY, CDR2 FYNNEI.

The chain joins TRBV7-6 to TRBJ2-1, with D possibly TRBD1 on 6 matching bases. The CDR3 is 17 amino acids. Germline V CDR1 and CDR2: SGHVS, FNYEAQ. V was trimmed by 0 bases and J by 7 bases, leaving 19 bases between them. The CDR3 bases are TGTGCCAGCAGCTTAGCAAGCGTGATGTGGGGGCAGAATGAGCAGTTCTTC. Residues: CASSLASVMWGQNEQFF.

The rearrangement joins TRBV5-6 to TRBJ2-5; TRBD1 or TRBD2 may be the D gene (7 bases each). Trimming removed 3 bases from V and 0 bases from J, with 12 bases in between. Germline values: CDR1 SGHDT, CDR2 YYEEEE. The CDR3 sequence is 15 residues long. Written as DNA, the CDR3 is TGTGCCAGCAGCTCAGGGGGGGGGTACCAAGAGACCCAGTACTTC. Encoded protein: CASSSGGGYQETQYF.

The V call is TRBV7-6, the J call TRBJ2-7; D assignment may be TRBD1 or TRBD2 (5 bases each). Germline CDR1 is SGHVS and CDR2 is FNYEAQ. This CDR3 comprises 16 residues. The germline V and J ends were trimmed by 1 base and 2 bases, with 15 bases remaining between them. CDR3 sequence reads: CASSLVVAGTTYEQYF. For the CDR3, the DNA is TGTGCCAGCAGCTTAGTGGTGGCAGGGACGACCTACGAGCAGTACTTC.

The chain couples TRBV6-5 to TRBJ2-3; tentatively, D is TRBD1 or TRBD2 (6 bases each). CDR1 is MNHEY and CDR2 is SVGAGI in the germline V gene. V lost 8 bases to trimming and J lost 3 bases, with 9 bases between them. The CDR3 sequence is 12 residues long. The CDR3 nucleotides are TGTGCCAGCCAAGGGGGGACAGATACGCAGTATTTT. Residues: CASQGGTDTQYF.

The V call is TRBV18, the J call TRBJ1-1, with D possibly matching TRBD1 (6 bases). V lost 2 bases and J 1 base, leaving 14 bases between the germline ends. This CDR3 has 16 residues. Germline V CDR1 and CDR2: KGHSH, LQKENI. In DNA, the CDR3 is TGTGCCAGCTCACCAGGTCTTGGAGGGGGGAACACTGAAGCTTTCTTT. Its translation: CASSPGLGGGNTEAFF.

The chain combines TRBV5-1 with TRBJ2-3; 11 nucleotides agree with TRBD2. CDR1 is SGHRS, CDR2 YFSETQ, per germline. Germline trimming cut 0 bases from V and 6 bases from J; bases unmatched to any gene: 6. The CDR3 has 16 residues. CDR3 residues: CASSLEASGGLDTQYF. DNA for the CDR3: TGCGCCAGCAGCTTGGAGGCTAGCGGGGGGTTGGATACGCAGTATTTT.

This clone was seen a handful of times. The J gene is TRBJ2-7, the V gene TRBV10-1; 11 bases fit TRBD1. CDR1 is WNHNN, CDR2 SYGVQD, per germline (reference sequence). The ends lost 10 bases at V and 3 bases at J; junction bases unmatched: 8. The CDR3 is 14 residues long. The CDR3 DNA follows: TGCGCCATCCCGAGGACAGGGGGCTTCTACGAGCAGTACTTC. Translating it yields CAIPRTGGFYEQYF.

The genes are TRBV7-9 and TRBJ2-2; D possibly uses TRBD1 or TRBD2 (6 bases each). Trimming took off 5 bases at V and 6 bases at J, with 13 bases between the two ends. CDR3 length equals 14 residues. CDR1 SEHNR and CDR2 FQNEAQ come from the germline V gene (reference sequence). CDR3 protein: CASSPYREAGELFF. CDR3 in DNA: TGTGCCAGCAGCCCGTACAGGGAGGCCGGGGAGCTGTTTTTT.

This clone showed up just a few times. The chain uses TRBV7-9 and TRBJ1-1; 7 bases fit TRBD1. J gave up 8 bases and V 5 bases, and 8 bases lay outside the gene matches. The CDR3 loop spans 13 amino acids. Germline values: CDR1 SEHNR, CDR2 FQNEAQ (reference sequence). In DNA form, the CDR3 reads TGTGCCAGCAGCCGGGACAGCGTTCCCGAAGCTTTCTTT. Amino acid sequence: CASSRDSVPEAFF. Full variable domain (missing parts from reference TRBV7-9 and TRBJ1-1): DTGVSQNPRHKITKRGQNVTFRCDPISEHNRLYWYRQTLGQGPEFLTYFQNEAQLEKSRLLSDRFSAERPKGSFSTLEIQRTEQGDSAMYLCASSRDSVPEAFFGQGTRLTVV.

The chain recombines TRBV7-9 with TRBJ2-3; D not certain. Trimming cost V 4 bases and J 5 bases, with 4 bases left between them. The CDR3 loop spans 11 amino acids. Germline-derived CDR1 and CDR2 are SEHNR and FQNEAQ (reference sequence). Written as DNA, the CDR3 is TGTGCCAGCAGCTACGGAGATACGCAGTATTTT. This codes for CASSYGDTQYF. The whole variable domain, filled in from reference TRBV7-9 and TRBJ2-3, reads DTGVSQNPRHKITKRGQNVTFRCDPISEHNRLYWYRQTLGQGPEFLTYFQNEAQLEKSRLLSDRFSAERPKGSFSTLEIQRTEQGDSAMYLCASSYGDTQYFGPGTRLTVL.

V usage is TRBV7-2 and J usage is TRBJ2-5; 9 bases align to TRBD2. V trimming: 6 bases; J trimming: 3 bases; junction bases outside the gene matches: 8. The CDR3 has 15 amino acids. The V gene's germline CDR1 is SGHTA and CDR2 FQGNSA. The chain's CDR3 is CASRLSGGPKETQYF. In nucleotides, the CDR3 is TGTGCCAGCAGGTTAAGCGGGGGGCCAAAAGAGACCCAGTACTTC.

On this clone: The junction differs from germline at one of its ends, possibly a read error. The chain recombines TRBV29-1 with TRBJ2-5, with 13 bases identical to TRBD2. The germline gives CDR1 SQVTM, CDR2 ANQGSEA. The CDR3 consists of 12 residues. The CDR3 is CSVDGLAGAKDF. In nucleotides, the CDR3 is TGCAGCGTTGACGGACTAGCGGGGGCCAAAGACTTC.

This clone was seen a few times. The chain has TRBV4-1 and TRBJ1-3, with unresolved D. This CDR3 region has 14 residues. CDR1 is MGHRA, CDR2 YSYEKL, per germline. Trimming removed 6 bases at V and 0 bases at J, with 9 bases between. The CDR3 region is CASSIFYSGNTIYF. The CDR3 region has the DNA TGCGCCAGCAGTATCTTTTACTCTGGAAACACCATATATTTT.

The rearrangement uses TRBV5-8 and TRBJ2-7; the match to TRBD1 covers 8 bases. J gave up 2 bases and V 6 bases, and 1 base lay outside the gene matches. The CDR3 loop spans 12 amino acids. The germline gives CDR1 SGHTS, CDR2 YDEGEE. CDR3 sequence reads: CASTGGTYEQYF. Written as DNA, the CDR3 is TGTGCCAGCACAGGGGGCACCTACGAGCAGTACTTC.

The count of this clone is one. This sequence joins TRBV30 and TRBJ2-5; TRBD2 matches 13 bases. Germline V CDR1 and CDR2: GTSNPN, SVGIG (reference sequence). V lost 4 bases to trimming and J lost 5 bases; unmatched junction nucleotides: 7. The CDR3 runs 15 residues. The chain's CDR3 is CAWKPGLAGKETQYF. For the CDR3, the DNA is TGTGCCTGGAAGCCGGGACTAGCGGGGAAGGAGACCCAGTACTTC.

This chain joins TRBV4-2 and TRBJ2-7; TRBD1 matches at 8 bases. CDR1 and CDR2 (germline): LGHNA, YNFKEQ. The J segment lost 2 bases and the V segment lost 0 bases, leaving 6 bases of the junction unmatched. This CDR3 is 16 amino acids long. The CDR3 reads CASSQDMGQVTYEQYF. In DNA, the CDR3 is TGTGCCAGCAGCCAAGATATGGGACAGGTAACCTACGAGCAGTACTTC.

A single count supports this clone. A read error may account for a junction end that differs from germline. The chain uses TRBV6-6 and TRBJ1-2; a possible D gene is TRBD1 (5 bases). The length of the CDR3 is 15 residues. Germline V gene sequence: CDR1 MNHNY, CDR2 SVGAGI (reference sequence). The CDR3 nucleotides are TGTGCCAGCAGCTACTCGAAGCGGGACAACTATGGCTACACCTTC. Translation gives CASSYSKRDNYGYTF.

Points on this clone: One junction end disagrees with the germline gene, perhaps due to a read error. The rearrangement joins TRBV7-7 to TRBJ1-5, with 8 positions matching TRBD1. Germline V gene sequence: CDR1 SSHAT, CDR2 FNYEAQ (reference sequence). The CDR3 loop spans 15 amino acids. The CDR3 coding sequence is TGTGCTAGCAGCTTAGGTCCAGGGGGCGGGCAGCCCCAGCATTTT. Its translation: CASSLGPGGGQPQHF. Based on the CDR3 plus reference TRBV7-7 and TRBJ1-5, the full variable domain is GAGVSQSPRYKVTKRGQDVTLRCDPISSHATLYWYQQALGQGPEFLTYFNYEAQPDKSGLPSDRFSAERPEGSISTLTIQRTEQRDSAMYRCASSLGPGGGQPQHFGDGTRLSIL.

V gene TRBV7-2 combines with J gene TRBJ1-2; no clear D gene. The CDR3 totals 17 residues. The germline V gene encodes CDR1 SGHTA and CDR2 FQGNSA. V gave up 1 base and J gave up 0 bases, with 15 bases separating them. CDR3 nucleotide sequence: TGTGCCAGCAGCTTAGATCTTTGGCGGAAGTCTAACTATGGCTACACCTTC. Encoded protein: CASSLDLWRKSNYGYTF.

This clone was counted a few times. The V call is TRBV6-1, the J call TRBJ2-6; D unresolved. The CDR3 has 13 residues. From germline, CDR1 is MNHNS and CDR2 SASEGT. The ends were cut back, 8 bases at V and 4 bases at J, with 9 bases in the middle. Here the CDR3 reads CASRALGANVLTF. The DNA for the CDR3 is TGTGCCAGCCGCGCTCTGGGGGCCAACGTCCTGACTTTC.

The V and J genes are TRBV6-7 and TRBJ1-1; perhaps TRBD1 as D (6 bases). Being an ORF, TRBV6-7 has a function that is uncertain. Deletions cut 7 bases from V and 3 bases from J, with 27 bases between. This CDR3 comprises 18 residues. The CDR3 spells CASTKRTANCHEDTEAFF. The CDR3 nucleotides are TGTGCCAGCACCAAAAGGACAGCGAATTGTCATGAAGACACTGAAGCTTTCTTT.

The chain's CDR3 is CASWGQVLSYEQYF. CDR3 nucleotides: TGCGCCAGCTGGGGACAGGTGCTCTCCTACGAGCAGTACTTC. This rearrangement joins TRBV23-1 to TRBJ2-7; TRBD1 agrees at 8 bases. TRBV23-1 is designated an ORF whose function remains uncertain. V dropped 8 bases and J dropped 0; count of bases not matched to a gene: 6. The CDR3 totals 14 residues.

The rearrangement uses TRBV6-1 and TRBJ1-5; maybe TRBD1 (5 bases). This CDR3 region has 15 residues. The germline V and J ends were trimmed by 3 bases and 0 bases, with 9 bases remaining between them. The germline gives CDR1 MNHNS, CDR2 SASEGT. CDR3 sequence: CASSEPGISNQPQHF. The CDR3 DNA follows: TGTGCCAGCAGTGAGCCAGGGATTAGCAATCAGCCCCAGCATTTT.

V gene TRBV19 combines with J gene TRBJ1-3; D is uncertain. Germline V gene data show CDR1 as LNHDA and CDR2 as SQIVND (reference sequence). There are 11 residues in the CDR3. V was shortened by 8 bases and J by 3 bases, with 5 bases between the two germline ends. This chain's CDR3 is CASGVGNTIYF. DNA for the CDR3: TGTGCCAGTGGTGTTGGAAACACCATATATTTT.

This clone was detected once. CDR3 sequence reads: CASSFNTDQAELFF. The CDR3 DNA follows: TGTGCCAGCAGCTTTAACACAGACCAAGCGGAGCTGTTTTTT. This chain links TRBV11-2 with TRBJ2-2; no clear D. Germline V CDR1 and CDR2: SGHAT, FQNNGV. V was trimmed by 3 bases and J by 10 bases, leaving 15 bases between them. CDR3 length: 14 amino acids.